The 19 T cell receptor beta chains presented below share a single source sample, sequenced in a study of Graves' ophthalmopathy and Graves' hyperthyroidism. Investigators amplified TCR beta CDR3 regions from RNA transcripts. Second-round multiplex PCR came after a first-round RT-PCR that employed HTBI primers. MiXCR, applied by TCRdb to the multiplex PCR reads, yields one record per CDR3 protein. The table has 260,000 or so distinct CDR3 sequences, around 50% seen once. Material for sequencing was peripheral blood. These receptors all stem from an adult man with Graves' ophthalmopathy.

The chain uses TRBV4-2 and TRBJ1-2; D perhaps matches TRBD1 (5 bases). Deletions cut 0 bases from V and 7 bases from J, with 12 bases between. In germline, CDR1 is LGHNA, CDR2 YNFKEQ. The CDR3 sequence is 14 residues long. As DNA, the CDR3 is TGTGCCAGCAGCCAAGAAAGGGCAAGGGGTGGCTACACCTTC. Amino acid sequence: CASSQERARGGYTF.

CDR3 nucleotide sequence: TGTGCCAGCTCACCCGAGCAGACTTACGAGCAGTACTTC. Translating it yields CASSPEQTYEQYF. The rearrangement uses TRBV18 and TRBJ2-5; D is undetermined. The J call could be wrong; TRBJ2-7 is a better fit for the DNA end. Germline V gives CDR1 KGHSH, CDR2 LQKENI. The CDR3 is 13 amino acids.

This clonotype was observed a handful of times. V usage is TRBV15 and J usage is TRBJ1-4, with 12 bases fitting TRBD1. Trimming cost V 0 bases and J 11 bases; bases outside gene matches: 7. Per germline, CDR1 LNHNV and CDR2 YYDKDF (reference sequence). CDR3 length: 16 residues. The CDR3 DNA reads TGTGCCACCAGCAGAGATGGGGACAGGGGGCCTAAGAAACTGTTTTTT. This gives the protein CATSRDGDRGPKKLFF.

The V gene is TRBV7-2, the J gene TRBJ2-5; 8 bases fit TRBD1. The CDR3 runs to 13 residues. After removal of 4 bases from V and 5 bases from J, the junction contained 3 bases not matched to a gene. Germline V gene data show CDR1 as SGHTA and CDR2 as FQGNSA. The CDR3, as DNA: TGTGCCAGCAGCTCAAGACAGGGGGAGACCCAGTACTTC. The encoded protein is CASSSRQGETQYF.

This clonotype was found many times. The chain recombines TRBV12-3 or TRBV12-4 with TRBJ1-2; unclear D gene. V lost 4 bases to trimming and J lost 12 bases, with 9 bases between them. There are 10 residues in the CDR3. For the CDR3, the DNA is TGTGCCAGCAGTTGGCTAGGACACACCTTC. Its translation is CASSWLGHTF.

This clonotype was counted once. The V gene is TRBV5-4, the J gene TRBJ2-7, with 7 bases that match TRBD1. CDR3 size: 14 residues. The V and J ends lost 4 bases and 4 bases, in that order; junction bases with no gene match: 8. The germline gives CDR1 SGHNT, CDR2 YYREEE (reference sequence). The CDR3 reads CASSADRFSYEQYF. The DNA for the CDR3 is TGTGCCAGCAGCGCGGACAGGTTTTCATACGAGCAGTACTTC. Variable domain in full (rest from reference TRBV5-4 and TRBJ2-7): ETGVTQSPTHLIKTRGQQVTLRCSSQSGHNTVSWYQQALGQGPQFIFQYYREEENGRGNFPPRFSGLQFPNYSSELNVNALELDDSALYLCASSADRFSYEQYFGPGTRLTVT.

The genes are TRBV5-1 and TRBJ2-7; tentative D call: TRBD1 (6 bases). The CDR3 runs 15 residues. Germline-derived CDR1 and CDR2 are SGHRS and YFSETQ. The V end lost 4 bases, the J end lost 2 bases, and 16 bases lay between the germline ends. The DNA for the CDR3 is TGCGCCAGCAGCCAACAACAACAGGGTCCCTACGAGCAGTACTTC. It specifies CASSQQQQGPYEQYF.

The CDR3 nucleotides read TGTGCCAGCAGCTTTTCCGGGACGATGGCTTTCTTT. Protein: CASSFSGTMAFF. J is TRBJ1-1 and V is TRBV7-9; D is perhaps TRBD1 (5 bases). The V end lost 3 bases, the J end lost 11 bases, and 13 bases lay between the germline ends. This CDR3 has 12 residues. CDR1 SEHNR and CDR2 FQNEAQ come from the germline V gene (reference sequence). Drawing the rest from reference TRBV7-9 and TRBJ1-1, the complete variable domain is DTGVSQNPRHKITKRGQNVTFRCDPISEHNRLYWYRQTLGQGPEFLTYFQNEAQLEKSRLLSDRFSAERPKGSFSTLEIQRTEQGDSAMYLCASSFSGTMAFFGQGTRLTVV.

A note on this clonotype: A read error is possible here, since a much larger clone lies one base away. V usage is TRBV29-1 and J usage is TRBJ1-3; D not certain. Germline assignment: CDR1 SQVTM and CDR2 ANQGSEA. Trimming shortened V by 5 bases and J by 0 bases, and 5 bases separated the two germline ends. This CDR3 is 12 amino acids long. The CDR3 DNA reads TGCAGCGTTACGTACTCTGGAAACACCATATATTTT. The encoded protein is CSVTYSGNTIYF.

This clonotype was seen ten or more times. The V and J genes are TRBV10-2 and TRBJ1-1, with 9 bases that match TRBD1. The V and J ends lost 0 bases and 12 bases, in that order; junction bases with no gene match: 5. The germline V gene encodes CDR1 WSHSY and CDR2 SAAADI. This CDR3 contains 13 residues. CDR3 in amino acids: CASSESWTGAPFF. The DNA of the CDR3 is TGCGCCAGCAGTGAGTCATGGACAGGGGCACCTTTCTTT.

Only a few counts were recorded for this clonotype. V and J are TRBV7-9 and TRBJ1-2; 10 nucleotides align to TRBD1. The CDR3 is 15 amino acids. Germline V CDR1 and CDR2: SEHNR, FQNEAQ (reference sequence). The J segment lost 4 bases and the V segment lost 5 bases, leaving 7 bases of the junction unmatched. The CDR3 DNA sequence: TGTGCCAGCAGCCCGGGACAGGGGTACGGCTATGGCTACACCTTC. This codes for CASSPGQGYGYGYTF.

This clonotype has at least ten counts. The CDR3 spells CASSELSRTGRGYEQYF. Here the CDR3 DNA reads TGTGCCAGCAGTGAGCTCTCTCGGACAGGGAGAGGCTACGAGCAGTACTTC. The genes are TRBV25-1 and TRBJ2-7, with 8 bases matching TRBD1. Trimming cost V 3 bases and J 3 bases; bases outside gene matches: 13. CDR1 MGHDK and CDR2 SYGVNS come from the germline V gene. This CDR3 comprises 17 residues.

This clonotype was seen many times. CDR3 nucleotide sequence: TGTGCCAGCACGGGTGTGGACGGACCTGAAAAACTGTTTTTT. Its protein product is CASTGVDGPEKLFF. The rearrangement uses TRBV12-3 or TRBV12-4 and TRBJ1-4; D is unclear. The CDR3 sequence is 14 residues long. Trimming removed 7 bases at V and 7 bases at J, with 16 bases between.

J is TRBJ1-2 and V is TRBV5-1; D is undetermined. V was clipped by 8 bases and J by 4 bases, with 18 bases between them. Germline V CDR1 and CDR2: SGHRS, YFSETQ. The CDR3 spans 14 residues. In nucleotides, the CDR3 is TGCGCCAGTGGAGAGAGCCCTGAAGGCTATGGCTACACCTTC. Amino acid sequence: CASGESPEGYGYTF. Combining the CDR3 with reference TRBV5-1 and TRBJ1-2 gives the whole variable domain KAGVTQTPRYLIKTRGQQVTLSCSPISGHRSVSWYQQTPGQGLQFLFEYFSETQRNKGNFPGRFSGRQFSNSRSEMNVSTLELGDSALYLCASGESPEGYGYTFGSGTRLTVV.

This clonotype occurred a few times. The rearrangement links TRBV2 to TRBJ1-6; D remains unclear. Trimming cost V 8 bases and J 10 bases, with 15 bases left between them. CDR1 and CDR2 (germline): SNHLY, FYNNEI. This CDR3 comprises 13 residues. The chain's CDR3 is CASRGGTGSPLHF. DNA for the CDR3: TGTGCCAGCCGGGGAGGTACGGGCTCACCCCTCCACTTT.

This clonotype showed up many times. This chain connects TRBV10-1 to TRBJ2-7; D remains unclear. CDR1 and CDR2 (germline): WNHNN, SYGVQD (reference sequence). Trimming removed 3 bases from V and 6 bases from J, with 9 bases in between. The CDR3 is made up of 12 amino acids. The CDR3 spells CASSEGPFEQYF. CDR3 DNA: TGCGCCAGCAGTGAAGGACCTTTCGAGCAGTACTTC.

The chain is built from TRBV7-8 and TRBJ1-4; 7 nucleotides line up with TRBD1. The CDR3 is made up of 16 amino acids. Germline-derived CDR1 and CDR2 are SGHVS and FQNEAQ. After removal of 1 base from V and 7 bases from J, the junction contained 9 bases not matched to a gene. For the CDR3, the DNA is TGTGCCAGCAGCTTAGGACCGACAGGGATAGGTGAAAAACTGTTTTTT. Protein product: CASSLGPTGIGEKLFF.

This clonotype was detected only once. V and J are TRBV6-5 and TRBJ2-5; TRBD2 is a possible D gene (5 bases). The CDR3 has 15 residues. V lost 5 bases to trimming and J lost 5 bases, with 18 bases between them. Per the germline V gene, CDR1 is MNHEY and CDR2 is SVGAGI. CDR3 sequence reads: CASSEAVHPRETQYF. Written as DNA, the CDR3 is TGTGCCAGCAGTGAAGCGGTACACCCCAGGGAGACCCAGTACTTC.

The chain carries TRBV24-1 and TRBJ2-7, with 8 bases fitting TRBD1. The ends lost 11 bases at V and 2 bases at J; junction bases unmatched: 10. The CDR3 runs to 14 residues. From germline, CDR1 is KGHDR and CDR2 SFDVKD. CDR3 amino acids: CASNSDRAPYEQYF. The CDR3 nucleotides read TGTGCCAGCAACTCGGACAGGGCCCCCTACGAGCAGTACTTC.